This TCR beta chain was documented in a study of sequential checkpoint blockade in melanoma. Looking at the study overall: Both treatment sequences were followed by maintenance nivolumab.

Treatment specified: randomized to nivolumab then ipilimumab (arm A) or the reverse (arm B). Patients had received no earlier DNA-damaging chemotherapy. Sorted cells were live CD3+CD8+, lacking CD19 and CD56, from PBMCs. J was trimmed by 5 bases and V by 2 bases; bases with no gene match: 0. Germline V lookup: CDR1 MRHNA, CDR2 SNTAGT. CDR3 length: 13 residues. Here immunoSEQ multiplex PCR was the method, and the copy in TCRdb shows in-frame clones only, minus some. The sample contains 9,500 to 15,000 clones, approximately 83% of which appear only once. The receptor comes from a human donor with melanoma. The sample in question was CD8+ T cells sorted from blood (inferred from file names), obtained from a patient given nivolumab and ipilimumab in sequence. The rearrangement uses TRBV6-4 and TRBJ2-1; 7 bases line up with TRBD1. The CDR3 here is CASSDRGHNEQFF. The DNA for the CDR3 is TGTGCCAGCAGTGACAGGGGGCACAATGAGCAGTTCTTC.